One and the same sample provided the 6 T cell receptor beta chains below, sequenced in a study of T cell repertoires in cytomegalovirus infection. MiXCR, applied by TCRdb to the reads, yields one record per CDR3 protein. The repertoire includes 250,000 to 300,000 distinct CDR3 sequences, roughly 9.1% of them detected once, and more than 13% sits in the top ten. Sequenced: PBMCs. These receptors came from a human donor in good health (CMV status not recorded). Some clones in this sample may be carry-over from other donors' samples.

In its sample, this clonotype was seen many times. This chain links TRBV6-1 with TRBJ2-7; 11 bases fit TRBD1. The CDR3 totals 16 residues. Germline CDR1 MNHNS, CDR2 SASEGT. V trimming: 8 bases; J trimming: 4 bases; junction bases outside the gene matches: 13. The CDR3 bases are TGTGCCAGCTCGTGGCAGGGACAGGGGGTTCCATACGAGCAGTACTTC. Its protein is CASSWQGQGVPYEQYF.

This clonotype has ten or more counts. The chain has TRBV19 and TRBJ1-1; 9 nucleotides align to TRBD1. Germline values: CDR1 LNHDA, CDR2 SQIVND (reference sequence). The CDR3 has 13 residues. The V gene end was trimmed by 10 bases and the J gene end by 1 base; junction bases not matched to a gene: 4. CDR3 residues: CATRGQGNTEAFF. CDR3 DNA: TGTGCCACTAGGGGACAGGGGAACACTGAAGCTTTCTTT.

In its sample, this clonotype was seen once. The chain has TRBV5-6 and TRBJ2-1; D not certain. Looked up from germline, CDR1 is SGHDT and CDR2 is YYEEEE. Trimming stripped 2 bases from V and 4 bases from J, with 7 bases between. The length of the CDR3 is 13 residues. In nucleotides, the CDR3 is TGTGCCAGCAGCTTCGCCCCATACAATGAGCAGTTCTTC. This gives the protein CASSFAPYNEQFF. Supplemented by reference TRBV5-6 and TRBJ2-1, the full variable domain reads DAGVTQSPTHLIKTRGQQVTLRCSPKSGHDTVSWYQQALGQGPQFIFQYYEEEERQRGNFPDRFSGHQFPNYSSELNVNALLLGDSALYLCASSFAPYNEQFFGPGTRLTVL.

This clonotype was seen repeatedly, ten times or more. The chain couples TRBV7-2 to TRBJ2-7; D call uncertain. This CDR3 comprises 13 residues. Germline V gene lookup returns CDR1 SGHTA and CDR2 FQGNSA. With 1 base removed from V and 2 bases from J, the gap between germline ends came to 6 bases. The CDR3, as DNA: TGTGCCAGCAGCTTAGAAGTTGCCTACGAGCAGTACTTC. Translated: CASSLEVAYEQYF.

In its sample, this clonotype was seen a few times. The rearrangement joins TRBV2 to TRBJ1-5; D may be TRBD1 (5 bases). This CDR3 is built from 15 residues. Germline CDR1 is SNHLY and CDR2 is FYNNEI. Trimming took off 2 bases at V and 2 bases at J, with 10 bases between the two ends. The DNA for the CDR3 is TGTGCCAGCAGTGAACAGGGAATTCGCAATCAGCCCCAGCATTTT. Translated, it gives CASSEQGIRNQPQHF.

This clonotype was detected ten times or more. V gene TRBV7-2 combines with J gene TRBJ2-7; D may be TRBD1 or TRBD2 (5 bases each). The V gene lost 5 bases and the J gene lost 0 bases, with 17 bases spanning the gap. The CDR3 runs 16 residues. CDR1 is SGHTA and CDR2 is FQGNSA in the germline V gene. The CDR3: CASSPRDVRRSYEQYF. The CDR3 DNA is TGTGCCAGCAGCCCCAGGGACGTTCGCCGCTCCTACGAGCAGTACTTC.